Listed below are T cell receptor beta chains from one sample, sequenced in a study of T cells expressing NK-cell markers. No DNA is given; TCRdb re-called the 5' RACE reads and lists each CDR3 protein once. In all, the sample yields roughly 150,000 distinct CDR3 sequences. Specimen: blood T cells: a sorted CD56 or NKG2C T cell subset, CD4+ or CD8+ T cells, or bulk PBMC T cells (not recorded which). These receptors all stem from a woman between 18 and 70 years old in good health. CDR3s include the opening cysteine and the closing phenylalanine or tryptophan. Clone size is given for some rows only: seen once, a few or many times, or a class if the clone is expanded.

V gene	J gene	clone size	CDR3 protein
TRBV20-1	TRBJ1-3	.	CSASSVSSGNTIYF
TRBV27	TRBJ2-1	.	CASTPRGLYNEQFF
TRBV3-1	TRBJ2-1	.	CASSQGWSVGFYEQFF
TRBV2	TRBJ2-5	.	CASSQTSGGAGGETQYF
TRBV20-1	TRBJ2-1	.	CSARGWGSTPEEQFF
TRBV20-1	TRBJ2-2	.	CSARQETSGVNTGELFF
TRBV7-2	TRBJ2-3	.	CASSARVSTDTQYF
TRBV12-3/TRBV12-4	TRBJ2-3	.	CASSFPRDLHTDTQYF
TRBV5-1	TRBJ2-5	medium-sized	CASSIENGLETQYF
TRBV3-1	TRBJ2-7	.	CASSQETFVRQYF
TRBV4-2	TRBJ2-5	.	CASSQDTGETQYF
TRBV5-1	TRBJ2-1	.	CASSHMAGTSGYNEQFF
TRBV2	TRBJ2-2	.	CASHLFTTGELFF
TRBV20-1	TRBJ2-5	.	CSAALAGAETQYF
TRBV12-3/TRBV12-4	TRBJ2-5	.	CASSLGLEVETQYF
TRBV16	TRBJ2-5	.	CASSQGTGVQETQYF
TRBV9	TRBJ2-5	.	CASSVAKGTSKETQYF
TRBV7-2	TRBJ2-7	.	CASSFRSGGEQYF
TRBV30	TRBJ2-3	.	CAWILDRGTQYF
TRBV15	TRBJ2-5	.	CATSRSGSQETQYF
TRBV7-3	TRBJ1-1	.	CASSLLGTNTEAFF
TRBV12-3/TRBV12-4	TRBJ1-2	.	CASSLGDRGPYGYTF
TRBV7-3	TRBJ2-1	.	CASSLWGQLAHEQFF
TRBV24-1	TRBJ2-1	.	CATSDFQGVGEQFF
TRBV28	TRBJ2-7	.	CASRGQAGTYEQYF
TRBV3-1	TRBJ2-7	.	CASSSRGGRYYEQYF
TRBV5-1	TRBJ2-4	.	CASSLEGHGNIQYF